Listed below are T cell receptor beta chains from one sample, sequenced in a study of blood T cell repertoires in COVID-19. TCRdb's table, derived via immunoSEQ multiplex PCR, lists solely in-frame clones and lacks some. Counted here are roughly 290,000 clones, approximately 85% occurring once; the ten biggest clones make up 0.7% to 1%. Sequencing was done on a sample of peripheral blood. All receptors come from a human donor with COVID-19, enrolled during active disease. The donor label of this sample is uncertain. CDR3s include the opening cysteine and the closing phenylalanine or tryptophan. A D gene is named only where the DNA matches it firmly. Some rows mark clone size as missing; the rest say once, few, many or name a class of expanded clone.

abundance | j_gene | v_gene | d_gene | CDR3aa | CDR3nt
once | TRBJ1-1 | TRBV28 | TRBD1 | CASSYPGQTNTEAFF | TGTGCCAGCAGTTACCCGGGACAGACGAACACTGAAGCTTTCTTT
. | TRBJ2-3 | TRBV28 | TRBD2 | CASSSPRGGVAGVEDTQYF | TGTGCCAGCAGTTCTCCCCGTGGGGGGGTAGCGGGAGTAGAGGATACGCAGTATTTT
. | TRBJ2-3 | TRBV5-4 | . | CASSPPGRGSTDTQYF | TGTGCCAGCAGCCCGCCGGGTCGTGGTAGCACAGATACGCAGTATTTT
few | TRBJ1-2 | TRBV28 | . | CASSLRGIGYTF | TGTGCCAGCAGTTTGAGAGGGATCGGCTACACCTTC
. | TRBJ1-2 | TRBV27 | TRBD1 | CASSLYGTGSYGYTF | TGTGCCAGCAGCCTTTACGGGACAGGGAGCTATGGCTACACCTTC
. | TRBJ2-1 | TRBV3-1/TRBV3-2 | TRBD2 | CASSPTSGSSNEQFF | TGTGCCAGCAGCCCCACTAGCGGGAGTTCCAATGAGCAGTTCTTC
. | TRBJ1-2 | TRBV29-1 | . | CSVEEGGLGGYTF | TGCAGCGTTGAGGAGGGTGGCCTAGGAGGCTACACCTTC
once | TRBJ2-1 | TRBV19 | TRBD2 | CASSGLAGAYNEQFF | TGTGCCAGTAGTGGACTAGCGGGAGCCTACAATGAGCAGTTCTTC
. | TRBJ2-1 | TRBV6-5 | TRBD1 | CASREGTGVRNEQFF | TGTGCCAGCAGAGAGGGGACAGGGGTTAGAAATGAGCAGTTCTTC
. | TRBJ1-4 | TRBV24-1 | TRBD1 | CATSDSSGGSEKLFF | TGTGCCACCAGTGATTCGTCAGGGGGAAGCGAAAAACTGTTTTTT
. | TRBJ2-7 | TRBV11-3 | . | CASSLREASREQYF | TGTGCCAGCAGCTTAAGGGAGGCTTCTCGGGAGCAGTACTTC
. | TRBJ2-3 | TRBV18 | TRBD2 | CASKRLAGLIDTQYF | TGTGCCAGCAAGCGACTAGCGGGACTTATAGATACGCAGTATTTT
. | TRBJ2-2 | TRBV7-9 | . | CASSFPLSGELFF | TGTGCCAGCAGCTTCCCACTATCCGGGGAGCTGTTTTTT